The text below deals with one T cell receptor beta chain. This entry comes from a study of shared clonotypes between healthy human individuals. The CDR3 length is 14 residues. CDR1 LGHNA and CDR2 YSLEER come from the germline V gene. The V end lost 0 bases, the J end lost 6 bases, and 12 bases lay between the germline ends. Data came from immunoSEQ multiplex PCR; TCRdb stores just in-frame clones and leaves some out. The data contain some 2,400,000 clones, around 95% of them seen just once; the ten biggest clones take up approximately 0.13%. The origin of this receptor is a man aged 18 to 30 in good health. The rearrangement uses TRBV4-3 and TRBJ2-7; no reliable D call. Source material: naive CD4+ T cells sorted from blood. Subset indicated: CD45RA+ positively selected. Written as DNA, the CDR3 is TGCGCCAGCAGCCAAGATTTCCGGGTGGGCGAGCAGTACTTC. Translation: CASSQDFRVGEQYF.